Presented here are 5 T cell receptor beta chains from one specimen sequenced in a study of CD8 T cells in ankylosing spondylitis. TCRdb analysed the 5' RACE reads with MiXCR anew, one entry per CDR3 protein. This sample has approximately 540,000 distinct CDR3 sequences, with about 13% found just once. Findings and limits, study-wide: In ankylosing spondylitis blood, a motif of seven to nine highly homologous TCR beta variants appeared characteristic.

These receptors' antigens are unknown. Input material: blood, either unsorted or a sorted T cell fraction (not recorded which). All receptors come from a male donor with ankylosing spondylitis.

This clonotype was counted only a few times. The chain links TRBV7-2 to TRBJ2-1; 8 bases fit TRBD2. Trimming took 5 bases from V and 13 from J; bases not matched to a gene: 4. The CDR3 totals 11 residues. The V gene's germline CDR1 is SGHTA and CDR2 FQGNSA. The CDR3 region is CASSAGLDQFF. The CDR3 nucleotides read TGTGCCAGCAGCGCGGGACTAGATCAGTTCTTC.

This clonotype was found many times. V is TRBV12-3 or TRBV12-4 and J is TRBJ2-1, with D tentatively TRBD2 (6 bases). This CDR3 has 15 amino acids. Deletions cut 6 bases from V and 2 bases from J, with 14 bases between. The CDR3 region has the DNA TGTGCCAGCAGCCTCGGGCGGGAAGCCTACAATGAGCAGTTCTTC. This encodes CASSLGREAYNEQFF.

V usage is TRBV19 and J usage is TRBJ1-2; possibly TRBD1 for D (5 bases). Trimming pared 5 bases from V and 4 bases from J, leaving 17 bases between. The CDR3 totals 15 residues. The germline CDR1 and CDR2 sequences are LNHDA and SQIVND (reference sequence). The CDR3 here is CASSPRRGNFYGYTF. The CDR3 coding sequence is TGTGCCAGTAGTCCCCGGAGGGGAAATTTCTATGGCTACACCTTC.

The chain joins TRBV7-9 to TRBJ2-1; the D call may be TRBD1 or TRBD2 (6 bases each). CDR3 length: 17 residues. Looked up from germline, CDR1 is SEHNR and CDR2 is FQNEAQ (reference sequence). Between the trimmed V and J ends, which lost 6 bases and 1 base, there was a span of 19 bases. CDR3 in amino acids: CASRRRGTSRSYNEQFF. CDR3 bases: TGTGCCAGCAGAAGGAGGGGGACGTCGAGGTCCTACAATGAGCAGTTCTTC.

This clonotype was counted a few times. The chain carries TRBV11-1 and TRBJ1-1; D ambiguous. Trimming left V 5 bases short and J 3 bases short, with 10 bases between. The CDR3 length is 13 residues. Germline assignment: CDR1 SGHAT and CDR2 FQDESV (reference sequence). CDR3 in amino acids: CASSNPWDTEAFF. CDR3 nucleotides: TGTGCCAGCAGCAACCCTTGGGACACTGAAGCTTTCTTT.